The 4 T cell receptor beta chains below come from one sample, sequenced in a study of T-cell memory formation after mild COVID-19. TCRdb re-called the 5' RACE reads with MiXCR, one entry per CDR3 protein. The sample yields hundreds of thousands of distinct CDR3 sequences, more than 15% seen once. The source material was PBMCs or a T cell subset sorted from them (not recorded which). These receptor sequences come from an adult woman who had mild COVID-19 (a few samples of this study predate the infection). Cell type and time point are not known.

This clonotype was counted between two and nine times. This chain joins TRBV7-3 and TRBJ1-3; D possibly corresponds to TRBD1 (6 bases). The V end was cut by 0 bases, the J end by 8 bases, with 14 bases between. The CDR3 spans 15 residues. Germline values: CDR1 SGHTA, CDR2 FQGTGA. The CDR3 coding sequence is TGTGCCAGCAGCTTAACCAGGGGTACTACGGACACCATATATTTT. Amino acid sequence: CASSLTRGTTDTIYF.

This clonotype was picked up a small number of times. The chain links TRBV30 to TRBJ2-7; 7 nucleotides line up with TRBD2. This CDR3 region has 13 residues. V shed 4 bases, J shed 6 bases, and the junction held 9 bases outside the gene matches. Per germline, CDR1 GTSNPN and CDR2 SVGIG (reference sequence). The CDR3: CAWTGLGRGEQYF. CDR3 DNA: TGTGCCTGGACCGGACTAGGACGGGGCGAGCAGTACTTC.

The chain employs TRBV7-9 and TRBJ2-5; either TRBD1 or TRBD2 may supply D (6 bases each). The CDR3 contains 16 residues. CDR1 SEHNR and CDR2 FQNEAQ come from the germline V gene (reference sequence). Deletions cut 5 bases from V and 4 bases from J, with 20 bases between. CDR3 in DNA: TGTGCCAGCAGCGATACGATCCCGGGGGCGGGAGAGACCCAGTACTTC. It is translated as CASSDTIPGAGETQYF.

This clonotype was detected only a few times. The chain links TRBV20-1 to TRBJ2-7; D possibly corresponds to TRBD1 (6 bases). The CDR3 is 10 residues long. The germline CDR1 and CDR2 sequences are DFQATT and SNEGSKA (reference sequence). Deletions cut 3 bases from V and 12 bases from J, with 12 bases between. The CDR3, as DNA: TGCAGTGCTAGGCAGGGGAACCCGTACTTC. Translating gives CSARQGNPYF.